This T cell receptor (beta chain) was sequenced during a study of T cells in Graves' hyperthyroidism and ophthalmopathy (dated by TCRdb to between 2019 and 2020). Looking at the study overall: Peripheral blood samples were taken at initial diagnosis, before any treatment was given. A discovery cohort of about 100 patients, 43 with Graves' ophthalmopathy and approximately 55 with stable Graves' hyperthyroidism, was used to find distinguishing TCR V-J signatures. Prospective prediction of ophthalmopathy was tested in an independent validation cohort consisting of 18 to 20 hyperthyroidism patients and approximately 16 patients who later progressed to ophthalmopathy. The 95 to 100 discovery patients were randomly divided into training and test sets at a 7:3 ratio. The study also compared thyroid tissue and blood T-cell repertoires from several Graves' hyperthyroidism patients. Once sampling was done, hyperthyroidism patients were given methimazole at a starting dose of 30 mg daily, whereas ophthalmopathy patients were given high-dose intravenous methylprednisolone. The paper reports TCR Vbeta CDR3 sequencing of fewer than 150 peripheral blood samples: 43 ophthalmopathy, 70 to 85 hyperthyroidism and roughly 17 progressor patients.

Only a few counts were recorded for this clonotype. Which antigen it targets is not known. Base qualities were left out, and no much larger clone turns up one base away. Stable Graves' hyperthyroidism was defined as no progression to ophthalmopathy during 18 months of follow-up. Hyperthyroidism patients were newly diagnosed, had a disease duration of under 2 months, and were aged 18 to 65 years. Patients with uncontrolled infections, other autoimmune diseases, pregnancy or lactation were excluded. Clinical symptoms, serum thyroxine and TRAb, thyroid ultrasound, and orbital computed tomography formed the basis for the diagnoses. PBMCs were isolated from about 10 ml of fresh peripheral blood by Ficoll-Paque density gradient centrifugation. Trizol reagent was used to extract total RNA, and RNA quality was then checked on an Agilent 2100 Bioanalyzer. The CDR3 sequence holds 16 residues, the cysteine and phenylalanine included. Just the 48-base CDR3 DNA is kept, in frame starting at base 1. V has 6 bases trimmed and J has 7 bases trimmed; junction bases matching no gene number 13. Looking up the germline V gene (reference sequence) yields CDR1 DFQATT and CDR2 SNEGSKA.

The TCR beta CDR3 regions were amplified from RNA transcripts. The first round of RT-PCR for the TCR CDR3 was performed with the HTBI primer set and the Qiagen OneStep RT-PCR kit. Libraries were constructed in a second round of multiplex PCR, after which size selection and purification were performed. Paired-end sequencing of the libraries was performed with 100 bp reads on an Illumina HiSeq2000. The authors' analysis ran thus. SOAPnuke was used to process the raw data, throwing out any read that contained adapters or uncalled bases, had a mean Phred below 15, or lacked an exact constant-primer or identifier match. COPE v1.2.5 was used to merge the high-quality paired reads, and each unique nucleotide sequence was defined as a clonotype. MiTCR v1.1 was used to align clonotypes to the IMGT TRBV, TRBD and TRBJ reference segments. Analysis was restricted to V-J combinations with a frequency above 0.0001, which covered roughly 99% of repertoires. The TCS score was defined as F50 (clonal expansion) divided by E x V (chaos), with BLOSUM62-based TCRdist calculated between CDR3 peptides within each V-J. Welch's t-statistics and random forest reduced approximately 520 V-J features to around 14, which were used in a naive Bayes classifier (R e1071). The Morisita-Horn index was used to measure how similar the thyroid and blood repertoires were. TCRdb trimmed the raw reads at Q25, called clones with MiXCR and kept productive beta chains. Identical CDR3 protein sequences are pooled into one entry, listed with their most common genes and DNA. TCRdb, not the original authors, processed these V and J calls. The table for this sample lists 750,000 to 900,000 distinct CDR3 sequences; roughly 40% of them were counted only once. 7% to 10% of the sample rests with the top ten.

Results and caveats for the whole study, not just this receptor: Sample size was not statistically predetermined, and blinding of investigators to group allocation was not performed. Most expanded thyroid clonotypes (frequency above 0.001) were also detected in blood, suggesting blood repertoires may reflect thyroid immune responses. Ophthalmopathy was separated from stable hyperthyroidism by a 13 V-J signature model, with approximately 90% sensitivity and roughly 81% specificity obtained in cross-validation and 80%/75% obtained in testing. In validation, progression to ophthalmopathy was predicted by the model with around 71% sensitivity and roughly 76% specificity, a median of about 6.4 months before onset.

The chain was built from TRBV20-1 and TRBJ1-6, with 9 bases in between that match TRBD1. The sequenced sample was blood. The source is a man aged 18 to 29 with Graves' hyperthyroidism. The sequenced DNA is TGCAGTGCAGGACCGGGACAGGGAAAGAAAAATTCACCCCTCCACTTT. Its protein reads: CSAGPGQGKKNSPLHF.